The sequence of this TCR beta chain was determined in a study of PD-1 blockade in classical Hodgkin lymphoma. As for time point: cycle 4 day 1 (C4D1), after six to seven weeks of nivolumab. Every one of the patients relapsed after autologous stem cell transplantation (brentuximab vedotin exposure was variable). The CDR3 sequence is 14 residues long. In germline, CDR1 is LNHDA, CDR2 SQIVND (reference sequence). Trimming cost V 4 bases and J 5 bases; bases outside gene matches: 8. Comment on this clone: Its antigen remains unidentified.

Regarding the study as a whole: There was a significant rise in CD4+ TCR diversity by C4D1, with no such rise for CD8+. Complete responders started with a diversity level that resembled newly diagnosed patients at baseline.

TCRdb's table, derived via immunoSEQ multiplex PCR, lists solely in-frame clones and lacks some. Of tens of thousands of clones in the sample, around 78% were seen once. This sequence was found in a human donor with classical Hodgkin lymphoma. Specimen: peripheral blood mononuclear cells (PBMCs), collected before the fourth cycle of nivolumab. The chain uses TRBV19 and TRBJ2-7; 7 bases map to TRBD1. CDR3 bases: TGTGCCAGTAGTAAGCAGGGGGTTCGGGACGAGCAGTACTTC. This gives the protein CASSKQGVRDEQYF.